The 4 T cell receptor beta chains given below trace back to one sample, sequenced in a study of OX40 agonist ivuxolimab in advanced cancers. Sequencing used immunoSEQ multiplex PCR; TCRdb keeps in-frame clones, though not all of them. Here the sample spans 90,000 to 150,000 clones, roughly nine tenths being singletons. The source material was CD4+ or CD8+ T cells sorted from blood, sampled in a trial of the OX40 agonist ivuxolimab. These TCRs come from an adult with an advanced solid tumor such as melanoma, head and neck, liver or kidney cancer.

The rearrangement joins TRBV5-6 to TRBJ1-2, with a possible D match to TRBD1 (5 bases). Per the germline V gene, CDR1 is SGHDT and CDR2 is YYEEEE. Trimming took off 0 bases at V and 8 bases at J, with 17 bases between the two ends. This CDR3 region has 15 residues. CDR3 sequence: CASSLAMLGTEGYTF. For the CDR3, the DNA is TGTGCCAGCAGCTTGGCCATGTTAGGGACGGAGGGCTACACCTTC.

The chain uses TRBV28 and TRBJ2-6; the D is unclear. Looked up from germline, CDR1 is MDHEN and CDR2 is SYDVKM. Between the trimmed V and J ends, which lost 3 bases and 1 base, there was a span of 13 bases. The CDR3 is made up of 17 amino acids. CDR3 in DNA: TGTGCCAGCAGTTTTGGCCACTCGGCTTCTGGGGCCAACGTCCTGACTTTC. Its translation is CASSFGHSASGANVLTF.

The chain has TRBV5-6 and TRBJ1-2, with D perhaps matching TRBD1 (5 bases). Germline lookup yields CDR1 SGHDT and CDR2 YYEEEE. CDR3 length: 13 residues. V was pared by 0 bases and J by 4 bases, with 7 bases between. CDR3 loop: CASSLATAYGYTF. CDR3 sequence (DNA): TGTGCCAGCAGCTTGGCGACAGCCTATGGCTACACCTTC.

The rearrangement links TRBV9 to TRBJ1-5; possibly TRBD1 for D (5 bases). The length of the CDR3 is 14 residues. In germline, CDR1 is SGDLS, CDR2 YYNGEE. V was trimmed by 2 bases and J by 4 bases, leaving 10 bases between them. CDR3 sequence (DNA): TGTGCCAGCAGCGTTTCAGGGACGAATCAGCCCCAGCATTTT. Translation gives CASSVSGTNQPQHF.